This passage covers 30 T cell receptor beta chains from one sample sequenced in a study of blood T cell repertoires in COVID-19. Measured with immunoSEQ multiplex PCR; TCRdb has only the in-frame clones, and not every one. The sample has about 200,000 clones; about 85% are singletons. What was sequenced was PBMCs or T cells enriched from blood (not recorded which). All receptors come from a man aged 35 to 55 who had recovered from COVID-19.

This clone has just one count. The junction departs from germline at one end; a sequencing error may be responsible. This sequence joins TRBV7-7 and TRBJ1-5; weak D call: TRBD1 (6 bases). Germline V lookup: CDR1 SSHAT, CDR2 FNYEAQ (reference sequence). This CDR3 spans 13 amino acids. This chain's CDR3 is CASSPGVGQPQHF. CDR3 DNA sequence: TGTGCTAGCAGCCCAGGGGTCGGTCAGCCCCAGCATTTT.

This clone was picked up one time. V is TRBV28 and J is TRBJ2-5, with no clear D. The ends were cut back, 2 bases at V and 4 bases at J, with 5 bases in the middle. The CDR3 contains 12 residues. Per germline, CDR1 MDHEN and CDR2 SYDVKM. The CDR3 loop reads CASSLGLETQYF. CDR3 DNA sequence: TGTGCCAGCAGTTTAGGCCTAGAGACCCAGTACTTC.

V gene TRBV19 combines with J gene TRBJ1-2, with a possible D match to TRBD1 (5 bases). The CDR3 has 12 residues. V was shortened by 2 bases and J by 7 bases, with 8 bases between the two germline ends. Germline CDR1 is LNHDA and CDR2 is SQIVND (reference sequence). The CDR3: CASSIPGFGYTF. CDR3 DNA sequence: TGTGCCAGTAGTATACCAGGGTTTGGCTACACCTTC.

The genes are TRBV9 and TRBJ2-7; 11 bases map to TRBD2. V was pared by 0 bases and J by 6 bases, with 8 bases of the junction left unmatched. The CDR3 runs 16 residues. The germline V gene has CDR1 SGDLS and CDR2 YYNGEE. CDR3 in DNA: TGTGCCAGCAGCGTAGGTTTGGGGACTAGCGGTACCGAGCAGTACTTC. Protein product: CASSVGLGTSGTEQYF. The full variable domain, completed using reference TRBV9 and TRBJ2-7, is DSGVTQTPKHLITATGQRVTLRCSPRSGDLSVYWYQQSLDQGLQFLIQYYNGEERAKGNILERFSAQQFPDLHSELNLSSLELGDSALYFCASSVGLGTSGTEQYFGPGTRLTVT.

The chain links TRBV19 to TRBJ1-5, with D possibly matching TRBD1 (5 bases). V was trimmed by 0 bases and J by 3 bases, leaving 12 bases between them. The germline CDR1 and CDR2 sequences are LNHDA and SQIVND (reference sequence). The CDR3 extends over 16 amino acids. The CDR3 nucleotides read TGTGCCAGTAGTATAGAGGCAGGGCGTTACAATCAGCCCCAGCATTTT. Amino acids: CASSIEAGRYNQPQHF.

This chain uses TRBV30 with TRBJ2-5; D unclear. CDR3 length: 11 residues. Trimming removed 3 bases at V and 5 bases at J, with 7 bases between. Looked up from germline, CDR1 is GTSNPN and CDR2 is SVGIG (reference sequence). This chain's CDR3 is CAWSAQETQYF. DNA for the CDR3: TGTGCCTGGAGCGCCCAGGAGACCCAGTACTTC.

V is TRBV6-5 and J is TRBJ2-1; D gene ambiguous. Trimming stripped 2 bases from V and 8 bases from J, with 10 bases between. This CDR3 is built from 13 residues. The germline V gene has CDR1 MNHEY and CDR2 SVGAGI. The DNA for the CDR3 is TGTGCCAGCAGTTACCTCCGAGTAGATGAGCAGTTCTTC. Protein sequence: CASSYLRVDEQFF.

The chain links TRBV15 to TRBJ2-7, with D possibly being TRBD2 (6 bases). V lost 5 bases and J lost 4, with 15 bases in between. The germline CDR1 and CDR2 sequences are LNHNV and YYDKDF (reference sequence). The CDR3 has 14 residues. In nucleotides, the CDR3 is TGTGCCACCAGCGGCGGGACTTCACCATACGAGCAGTACTTC. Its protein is CATSGGTSPYEQYF.

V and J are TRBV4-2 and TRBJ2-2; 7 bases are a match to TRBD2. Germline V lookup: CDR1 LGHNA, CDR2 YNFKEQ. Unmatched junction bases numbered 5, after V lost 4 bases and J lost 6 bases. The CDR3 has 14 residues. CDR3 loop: CASSRGGSAGELFF. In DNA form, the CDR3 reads TGTGCCAGCAGCCGGGGAGGGTCCGCCGGGGAGCTGTTTTTT.

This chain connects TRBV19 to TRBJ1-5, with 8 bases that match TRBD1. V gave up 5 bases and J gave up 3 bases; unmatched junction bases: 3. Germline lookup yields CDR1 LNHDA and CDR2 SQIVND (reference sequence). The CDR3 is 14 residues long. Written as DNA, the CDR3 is TGTGCCAGTAGTCGACAGGGGTTCAATCAGCCCCAGCATTTT. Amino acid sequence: CASSRQGFNQPQHF.

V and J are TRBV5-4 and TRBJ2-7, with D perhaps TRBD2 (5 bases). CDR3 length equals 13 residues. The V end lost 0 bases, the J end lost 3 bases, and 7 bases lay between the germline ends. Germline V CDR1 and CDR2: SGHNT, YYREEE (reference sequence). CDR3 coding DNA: TGTGCCAGCAGCTTGGCCCGGGGCTACGAGCAGTACTTC. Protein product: CASSLARGYEQYF.

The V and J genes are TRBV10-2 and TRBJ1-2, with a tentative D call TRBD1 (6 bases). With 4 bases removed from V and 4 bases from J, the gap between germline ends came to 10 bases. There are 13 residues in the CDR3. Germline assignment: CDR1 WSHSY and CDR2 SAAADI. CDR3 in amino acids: CASSGDNRYGYTF. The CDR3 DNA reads TGCGCCAGCAGTGGGGACAACCGCTATGGCTACACCTTC.

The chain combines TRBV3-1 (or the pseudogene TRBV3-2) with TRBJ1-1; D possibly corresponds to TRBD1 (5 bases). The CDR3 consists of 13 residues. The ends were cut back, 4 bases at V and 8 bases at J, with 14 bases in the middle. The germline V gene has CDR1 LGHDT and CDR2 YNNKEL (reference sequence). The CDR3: CASSPSSQGEAFF. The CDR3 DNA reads TGTGCCAGCAGCCCTTCCTCGCAGGGCGAAGCTTTCTTT.

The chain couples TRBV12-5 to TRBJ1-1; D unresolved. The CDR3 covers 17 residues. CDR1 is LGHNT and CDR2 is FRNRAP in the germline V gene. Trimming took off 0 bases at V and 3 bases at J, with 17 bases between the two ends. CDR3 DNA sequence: TGTGCTAGTGGTTTGGTACTTGAGGGCGCGGTGCACACTGAAGCTTTCTTT. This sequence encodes CASGLVLEGAVHTEAFF.

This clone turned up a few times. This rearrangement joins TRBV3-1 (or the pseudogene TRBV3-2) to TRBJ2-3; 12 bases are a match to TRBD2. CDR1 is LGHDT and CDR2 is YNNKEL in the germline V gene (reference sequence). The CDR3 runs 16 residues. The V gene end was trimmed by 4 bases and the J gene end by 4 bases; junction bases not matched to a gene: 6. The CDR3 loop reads CASSPRLAGEADTQYF. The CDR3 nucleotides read TGTGCCAGCAGCCCACGACTAGCGGGAGAGGCAGATACGCAGTATTTT.

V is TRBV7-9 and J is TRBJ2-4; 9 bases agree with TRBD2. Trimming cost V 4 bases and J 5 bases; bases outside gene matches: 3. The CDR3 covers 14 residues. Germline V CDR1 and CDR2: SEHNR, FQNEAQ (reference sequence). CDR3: CASSSGTSQNIQYF. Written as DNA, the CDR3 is TGTGCCAGCAGCTCAGGGACTAGCCAAAACATTCAGTACTTC.

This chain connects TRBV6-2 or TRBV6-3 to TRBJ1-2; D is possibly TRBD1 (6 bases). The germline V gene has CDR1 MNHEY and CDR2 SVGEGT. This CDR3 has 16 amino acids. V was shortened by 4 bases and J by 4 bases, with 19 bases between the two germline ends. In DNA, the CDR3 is TGTGCCAGCAGTTCCCCCCGGGGGGCGCGACTCTATGGCTACACCTTC. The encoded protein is CASSSPRGARLYGYTF.

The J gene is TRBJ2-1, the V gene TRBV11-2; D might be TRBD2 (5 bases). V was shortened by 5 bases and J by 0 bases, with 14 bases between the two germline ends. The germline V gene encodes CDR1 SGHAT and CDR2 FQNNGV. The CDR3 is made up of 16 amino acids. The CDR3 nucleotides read TGTGCCAGCAGCCTGAGAGCGGACCGCTCCTACAATGAGCAGTTCTTC. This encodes CASSLRADRSYNEQFF.

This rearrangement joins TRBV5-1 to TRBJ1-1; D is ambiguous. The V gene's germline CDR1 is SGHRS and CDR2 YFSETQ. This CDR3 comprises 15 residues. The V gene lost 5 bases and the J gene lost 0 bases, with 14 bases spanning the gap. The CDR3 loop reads CASRWESSLNTEAFF. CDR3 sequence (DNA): TGCGCCAGCAGATGGGAGTCCTCTTTGAACACTGAAGCTTTCTTT.

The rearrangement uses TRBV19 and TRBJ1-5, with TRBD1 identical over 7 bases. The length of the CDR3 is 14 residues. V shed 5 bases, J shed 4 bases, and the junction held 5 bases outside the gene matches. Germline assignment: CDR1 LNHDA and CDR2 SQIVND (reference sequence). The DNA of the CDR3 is TGTGCCAGTAGTGCCTCAGGGGGTAATCAGCCCCAGCATTTT. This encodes CASSASGGNQPQHF.

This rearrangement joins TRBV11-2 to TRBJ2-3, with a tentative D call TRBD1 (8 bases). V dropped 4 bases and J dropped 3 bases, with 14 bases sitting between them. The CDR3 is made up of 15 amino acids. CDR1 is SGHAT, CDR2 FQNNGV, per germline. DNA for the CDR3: TGTGCCAGCAGCTCCACAGGGGGGGGAACAGATACGCAGTATTTT. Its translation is CASSSTGGGTDTQYF.

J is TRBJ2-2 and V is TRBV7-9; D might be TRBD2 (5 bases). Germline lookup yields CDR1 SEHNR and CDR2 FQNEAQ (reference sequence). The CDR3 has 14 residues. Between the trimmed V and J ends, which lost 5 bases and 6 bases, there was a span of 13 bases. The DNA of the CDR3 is TGTGCCAGCAGCCGTTCCATAGCGCCCGGGGAGCTGTTTTTT. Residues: CASSRSIAPGELFF.

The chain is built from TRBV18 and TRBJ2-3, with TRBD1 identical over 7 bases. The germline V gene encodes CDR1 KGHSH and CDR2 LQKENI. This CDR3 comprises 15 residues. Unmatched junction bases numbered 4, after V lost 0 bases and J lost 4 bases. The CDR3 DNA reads TGTGCCAGCTCACCACCAACTGGGACAGCAGATACGCAGTATTTT. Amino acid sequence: CASSPPTGTADTQYF.

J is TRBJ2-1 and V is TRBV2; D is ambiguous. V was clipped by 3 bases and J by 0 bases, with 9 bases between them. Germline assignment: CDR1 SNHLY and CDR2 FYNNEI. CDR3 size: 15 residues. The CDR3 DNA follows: TGTGCCAGCAGTGACCAGGTAGTCTCCTACAATGAGCAGTTCTTC. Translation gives CASSDQVVSYNEQFF.

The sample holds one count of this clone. The chain's CDR3 is CATSARRRGNEQFF. DNA for the CDR3: TGTGCCACCAGTGCCCGGCGCAGGGGGAATGAGCAGTTCTTC. J is TRBJ2-1 and V is TRBV24-1; 7 bases are a match to TRBD1. Germline V gives CDR1 KGHDR, CDR2 SFDVKD. This CDR3 has 14 residues. Trimming cost V 5 bases and J 7 bases; bases outside gene matches: 7.

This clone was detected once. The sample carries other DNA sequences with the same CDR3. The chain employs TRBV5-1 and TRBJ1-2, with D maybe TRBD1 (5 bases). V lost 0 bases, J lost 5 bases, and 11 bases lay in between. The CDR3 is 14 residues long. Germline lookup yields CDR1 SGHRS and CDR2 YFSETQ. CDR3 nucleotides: TGCGCCAGCAGCTTGGAGTCGGGGGTATATGGCTACACCTTC. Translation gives CASSLESGVYGYTF.

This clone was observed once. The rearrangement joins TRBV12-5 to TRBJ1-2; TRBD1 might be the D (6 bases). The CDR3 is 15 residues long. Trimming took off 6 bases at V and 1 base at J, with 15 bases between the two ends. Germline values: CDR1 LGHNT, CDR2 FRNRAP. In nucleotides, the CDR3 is TGTGCTAGTGGACAAACAGGGTCTTATAACTATGGCTACACCTTC. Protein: CASGQTGSYNYGYTF. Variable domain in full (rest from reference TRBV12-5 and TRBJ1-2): DARVTQTPRHKVTEMGQEVTMRCQPILGHNTVFWYRQTMMQGLELLAYFRNRAPLDDSGMPKDRFSAEMPDATLATLKIQPSEPRDSAVYFCASGQTGSYNYGYTFGSGTRLTVV.

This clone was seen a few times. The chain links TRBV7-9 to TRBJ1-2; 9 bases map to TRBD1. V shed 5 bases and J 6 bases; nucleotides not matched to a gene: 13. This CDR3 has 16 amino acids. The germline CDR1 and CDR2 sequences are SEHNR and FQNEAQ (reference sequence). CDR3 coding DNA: TGTGCCAGCAGCAATCACAACTCGGACAGGGGCCATGGCTACACCTTC. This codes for CASSNHNSDRGHGYTF.

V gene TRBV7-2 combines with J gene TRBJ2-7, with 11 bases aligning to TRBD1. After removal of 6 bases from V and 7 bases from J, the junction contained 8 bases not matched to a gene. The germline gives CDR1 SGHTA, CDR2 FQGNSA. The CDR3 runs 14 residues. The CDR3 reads CASSLDRGLREQYF. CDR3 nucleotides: TGTGCCAGCAGTTTGGACAGGGGGCTGAGGGAGCAGTACTTC.

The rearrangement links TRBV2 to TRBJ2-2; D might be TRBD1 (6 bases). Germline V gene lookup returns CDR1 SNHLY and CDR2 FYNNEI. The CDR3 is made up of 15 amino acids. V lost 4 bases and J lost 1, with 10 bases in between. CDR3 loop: CASSATGWNTGELFF. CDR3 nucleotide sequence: TGTGCCAGCAGTGCAACAGGGTGGAACACCGGGGAGCTGTTTTTT.